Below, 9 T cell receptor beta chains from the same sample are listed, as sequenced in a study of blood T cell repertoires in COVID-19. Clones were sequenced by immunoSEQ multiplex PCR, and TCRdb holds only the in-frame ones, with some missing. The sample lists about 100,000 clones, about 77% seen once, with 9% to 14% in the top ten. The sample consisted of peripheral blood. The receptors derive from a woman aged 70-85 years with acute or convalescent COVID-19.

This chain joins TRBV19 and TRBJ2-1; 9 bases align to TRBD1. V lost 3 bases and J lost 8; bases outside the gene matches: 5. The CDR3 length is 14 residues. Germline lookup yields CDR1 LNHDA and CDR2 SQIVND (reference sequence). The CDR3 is CASSIRDRVHEQFF. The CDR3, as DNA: TGTGCCAGTAGTATTCGGGACAGGGTCCATGAGCAGTTCTTC.

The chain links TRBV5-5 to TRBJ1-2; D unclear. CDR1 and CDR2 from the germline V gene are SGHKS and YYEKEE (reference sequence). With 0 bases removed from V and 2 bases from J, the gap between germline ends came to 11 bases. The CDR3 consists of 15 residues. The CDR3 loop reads CASSLDWAVNYGYTF. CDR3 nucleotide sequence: TGTGCCAGCAGCTTGGATTGGGCAGTCAACTATGGCTACACCTTC.

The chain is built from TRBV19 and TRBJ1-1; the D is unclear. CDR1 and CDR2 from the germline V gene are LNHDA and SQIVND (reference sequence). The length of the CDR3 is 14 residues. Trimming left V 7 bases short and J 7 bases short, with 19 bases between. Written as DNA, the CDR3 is TGTGCCAGTATGACGGCGCCCCGGGTCGGTGAAGCTTTCTTT. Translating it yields CASMTAPRVGEAFF.

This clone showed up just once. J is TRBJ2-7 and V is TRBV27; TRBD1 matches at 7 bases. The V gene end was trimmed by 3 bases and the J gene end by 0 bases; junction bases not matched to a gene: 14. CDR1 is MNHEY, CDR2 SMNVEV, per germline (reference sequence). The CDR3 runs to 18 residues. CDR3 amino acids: CASSFEINRGPNSYEQYF. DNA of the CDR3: TGTGCCAGCAGTTTCGAGATAAACAGGGGACCTAACTCCTACGAGCAGTACTTC.

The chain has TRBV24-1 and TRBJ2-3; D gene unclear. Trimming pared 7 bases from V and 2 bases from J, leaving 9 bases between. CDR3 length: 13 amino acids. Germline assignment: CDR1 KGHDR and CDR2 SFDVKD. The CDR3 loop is CATRARNTDTQYF. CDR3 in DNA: TGTGCCACCAGGGCCCGAAACACAGATACGCAGTATTTT.

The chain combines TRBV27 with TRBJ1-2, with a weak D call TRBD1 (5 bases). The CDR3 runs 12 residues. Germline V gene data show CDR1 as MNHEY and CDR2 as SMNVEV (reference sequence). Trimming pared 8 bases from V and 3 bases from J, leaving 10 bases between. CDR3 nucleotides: TGTGCCAGCGGGGGGGTCTACTATGGCTACACCTTC. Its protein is CASGGVYYGYTF.

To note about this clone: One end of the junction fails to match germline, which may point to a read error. CDR3 protein: CASRRNRGSNEKLFF. DNA of the CDR3: TGTGCCAGCAGACGGAACAGGGGTTCTAACGAAAAACTGTTTTTT. The gene calls are TRBV7-6 and TRBJ1-4; 7 positions agree with TRBD1. CDR1 and CDR2 from the germline V gene are SGHVS and FNYEAQ. CDR3 size: 15 residues. Filled out from reference TRBV7-6 and TRBJ1-4, the complete variable domain reads GAGVSQSPRYKVTKRGQDVALRCDPISGHVSLYWYRQALGQGPEFLTYFNYEAQQDKSGLPNDRFSAERPEGSISTLTIQRTEQRDSAMYRCASRRNRGSNEKLFFGSGTQLSVL.

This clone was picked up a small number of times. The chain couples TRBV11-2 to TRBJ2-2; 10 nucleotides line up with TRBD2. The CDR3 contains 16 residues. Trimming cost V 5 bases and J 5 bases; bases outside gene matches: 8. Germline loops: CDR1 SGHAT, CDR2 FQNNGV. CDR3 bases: TGTGCCAGCAGCCCCAATCTAGCGGGGGTTACCGGGGAGCTGTTTTTT. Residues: CASSPNLAGVTGELFF.

The CDR3 DNA reads as TGTGCCATCAGTGAGTCGTCAGGATATGGCTACACCTTC. It yields the protein CAISESSGYGYTF. The chain uses TRBV10-3 and TRBJ1-2; D is unclear. Germline CDR1 is ENHRY and CDR2 is SYGVKD. This CDR3 is built from 13 residues. Trimming stripped 0 bases from V and 5 bases from J, with 7 bases between.